This T cell receptor beta chain was retrieved from a study of post-analysis software for immune sequencing data. Study details: Several disease courses (relapsing-remitting, secondary progressive and progressive-relapsing) of multiple sclerosis were included. Study results and caveats: TRBV5-6, TRBV5-1 and TRBV20-1 were among a few TRBV segments more frequent in patients than controls. Those samples that were prepared in the same batch co-clustered strongly by F measure. Controls' normalized Chao1 diversity significantly exceeded that of multiple sclerosis patients.

Germline CDR1 and CDR2: LGHDT and YNNKEL (reference sequence). With 4 bases removed from V and 8 bases from J, the gap between germline ends came to 8 bases. The CDR3 spans 11 residues. TCR beta cDNA libraries had unique molecular identifiers. Yield was around 500,000 cDNA molecules from around 0.96 to 9.9 million T cells. MiXCR, run by TCRdb on the PCR reads, gives a single entry per CDR3 protein. The sample shows 650,000 to 900,000 distinct CDR3 sequences, more than 45% of them seen only once. Note on this clonotype: The antigen remains undetermined.

This clonotype was obtained from a girl between 5 and 17 years old with multiple sclerosis. Sequencing was performed on blood. The chain joins TRBV3-1 to TRBJ1-2; D possibly corresponds to TRBD1 (6 bases). DNA of the CDR3: TGTGCCAGCAGCCGGGACATCGGCTACACCTTC. It codes for CASSRDIGYTF.